The 32 T cell receptor beta chains listed next were all sequenced from one sample in a study of post-analysis software for immune sequencing data. Study observations and caveats: The study found TRBV5-6, TRBV5-1 and TRBV20-1 among five TRBV segments more frequent in patients than controls.

Incorporated into the TCR beta cDNA libraries were unique molecular identifiers, which served to reduce PCR and sequencing biases. MiXCR was run by TCRdb on the PCR reads, yielding one entry per CDR3 protein. The table includes hundreds of thousands of distinct CDR3 sequences, roughly half detected once. These receptors' targets are unknown. The sequenced material came from blood. The source of these receptors is a girl between 10 and 17 years old with multiple sclerosis.

This clonotype was detected only a few times. The rearrangement joins TRBV5-1 to TRBJ1-2, with 9 bases that match TRBD1. Unmatched junction bases numbered 17, after V lost 7 bases and J lost 13 bases. The V gene's germline CDR1 is SGHRS and CDR2 YFSETQ. This CDR3 is 14 amino acids long. The CDR3 DNA follows: TGCGCCAGCGCTTATAAGAGGACAGGGGACGATAGCACCTTC. This translates into CASAYKRTGDDSTF.

This clonotype has just a few counts. The chain carries TRBV5-6 and TRBJ2-7; 12 bases fit TRBD1. CDR1 is SGHDT and CDR2 is YYEEEE in the germline V gene. CDR3 size: 14 residues. The V and J ends lost 4 bases and 8 bases, in that order; junction bases with no gene match: 7. For the CDR3, the DNA is TGTGCCAGCAGCCACGGGACAGGGGGCGAGAAGCAGTACTTC. This sequence encodes CASSHGTGGEKQYF.

The chain combines TRBV20-1 with TRBJ1-2; D gene unclear. The CDR3 contains 12 residues. Trimming left V 6 bases short and J 6 bases short, with 14 bases between. Germline V gene data show CDR1 as DFQATT and CDR2 as SNEGSKA (reference sequence). This chain's CDR3 is CSATDSRNGYTF. CDR3 sequence (DNA): TGCAGTGCCACGGACTCCCGGAATGGCTACACCTTC.

V gene TRBV10-3 combines with J gene TRBJ2-7, with TRBD1 matching over 11 bases. There are 15 residues in the CDR3. V shed 5 bases and J 10 bases; nucleotides not matched to a gene: 13. CDR1 is ENHRY, CDR2 SYGVKD, per germline. This CDR3 is CAISPASDRGLGQYF. The DNA of the CDR3 is TGTGCCATCAGTCCGGCCTCGGACAGGGGGCTCGGACAGTACTTC.

The genes are TRBV6-5 and TRBJ2-1; 8 nucleotides align to TRBD1. V gave up 0 bases and J gave up 5 bases; unmatched junction bases: 3. The CDR3 contains 15 residues. Germline-derived CDR1 and CDR2 are MNHEY and SVGAGI. CDR3 nucleotides: TGTGCCAGCAGTTACTCCAGGGGGCTAAACAATGAGCAGTTCTTC. Its translation: CASSYSRGLNNEQFF.

V and J are TRBV24-1 and TRBJ2-1, with D hard to call. Germline assignment: CDR1 KGHDR and CDR2 SFDVKD. V was shortened by 1 base and J by 5 bases, with 8 bases between the two germline ends. CDR3 length: 14 residues. Here the CDR3 reads CATSDFAENNEQFF. The CDR3 region has the DNA TGTGCCACCAGTGATTTTGCGGAGAACAATGAGCAGTTCTTC.

The J gene is TRBJ2-7, the V gene TRBV12-3 or TRBV12-4, with TRBD1 as a possible D gene (5 bases). The J call is uncertain, as TRBJ2-5 better fits the DNA end. The CDR3 is made up of 17 amino acids. The DNA of the CDR3 is TGTGCCAGCAGTTTTATCCAGGGTGGTTACCCTGGAAAGACCCAGTACTTC. This encodes CASSFIQGGYPGKTQYF.

The CDR3 nucleotides read TGCAGTGCTAGGGGTCCAGCGGGAGAATCCTACGAGCAGTACTTC. Translated, it gives CSARGPAGESYEQYF. V usage is TRBV20-1 and J usage is TRBJ2-7; 8 nucleotides match TRBD2. CDR1 and CDR2 (germline): DFQATT, SNEGSKA (reference sequence). J lost 1 base, V lost 3 bases, and 8 bases had no gene match. The CDR3 is 15 amino acids.

The chain has TRBV7-6 and TRBJ2-3; D tentatively reads TRBD1 or TRBD2 (5 bases each). V lost 0 bases to trimming and J lost 0 bases, with 22 bases between them. Germline assignment: CDR1 SGHVS and CDR2 FNYEAQ. This CDR3 comprises 20 residues. As DNA, the CDR3 is TGTGCCAGCAGCTTAGCCCTTGCAGGGATGGGAGTACCTAGCACAGATACGCAGTATTTT. It translates to CASSLALAGMGVPSTDTQYF.

This clonotype has more than one count but fewer than ten. The gene calls are TRBV7-8 and TRBJ2-2; D remains unclear. Trimming stripped 5 bases from V and 8 bases from J, with 18 bases between. Germline CDR1 is SGHVS and CDR2 is FQNEAQ. CDR3 length equals 15 residues. The CDR3 DNA follows: TGTGCCAGCAGCCCCAGAGTCGTGCCCAGGGGGGAGCTGTTTTTT. This sequence encodes CASSPRVVPRGELFF.

The chain carries TRBV29-1 and TRBJ2-3; TRBD2 is a possible D gene (7 bases). The CDR3 length is 13 residues. CDR1 is SQVTM, CDR2 ANQGSEA, per germline. V dropped 3 bases and J dropped 4 bases, with 11 bases sitting between them. This CDR3 is CSVEEGGADTQYF. The CDR3 DNA reads as TGCAGCGTTGAGGAGGGGGGGGCAGATACGCAGTATTTT.

V usage is TRBV7-9 and J usage is TRBJ1-5; maybe TRBD1 (5 bases). The germline V gene has CDR1 SEHNR and CDR2 FQNEAQ (reference sequence). Trimming left V 1 base short and J 5 bases short, with 12 bases between. The CDR3 has 15 residues. The CDR3 here is CASSLGFGRDQPQHF. The CDR3, as DNA: TGTGCCAGCAGCTTAGGTTTCGGCAGGGATCAGCCCCAGCATTTT.

The table lists this clonotype with many counts. The rearrangement uses TRBV20-1 and TRBJ2-1, with a tentative D call TRBD2 (5 bases). V was clipped by 3 bases and J by 8 bases, with 11 bases between them. The CDR3 consists of 12 residues. Germline V gene lookup returns CDR1 DFQATT and CDR2 SNEGSKA (reference sequence). CDR3 sequence reads: CSASIREHEQFF. The CDR3 DNA follows: TGCAGTGCTAGCATCCGGGAACATGAGCAGTTCTTC.

The chain carries TRBV20-1 and TRBJ2-7; 9 nucleotides agree with TRBD2. The CDR3 runs 16 residues. The germline CDR1 and CDR2 sequences are DFQATT and SNEGSKA (reference sequence). The V segment lost 3 bases and the J segment 0 bases; nucleotides outside the gene matches: 9. The DNA for the CDR3 is TGCAGTGCTAGGGTAGCGGGGGCCCCCCTCTCCTACGAGCAGTACTTC. Its protein product is CSARVAGAPLSYEQYF.

This clonotype was counted a few times. The chain employs TRBV7-9 and TRBJ1-2; the D is unclear. V was pared by 1 base and J by 4 bases, with 16 bases between. CDR1 is SEHNR, CDR2 FQNEAQ, per germline (reference sequence). The CDR3 runs to 16 residues. The CDR3 nucleotides are TGTGCCAGCAGCTTAGAGGGAACAGCCCCCCGCTATGGCTACACCTTC. The encoded protein is CASSLEGTAPRYGYTF.

The chain employs TRBV4-1 and TRBJ1-2; D remains ambiguous. V lost 0 bases, J lost 5 bases, and 10 bases lay in between. This CDR3 comprises 14 residues. Germline CDR1 and CDR2: MGHRA and YSYEKL. For the CDR3, the DNA is TGCGCCAGCAGCCAAGATCTGGCCGCTTATGGCTACACCTTC. Translation gives CASSQDLAAYGYTF.

The chain employs TRBV29-1 and TRBJ2-1, with a possible D match to TRBD2 (6 bases). Germline V gene sequence: CDR1 SQVTM, CDR2 ANQGSEA. The CDR3 spans 14 residues. Deletions cut 6 bases from V and 4 bases from J, with 16 bases between. This CDR3 is CSVAGLTIYNEQFF. Written as DNA, the CDR3 is TGCAGCGTGGCGGGACTTACGATATACAATGAGCAGTTCTTC.

The chain is built from TRBV5-1 and TRBJ1-1; a weak D match, TRBD1 (6 bases). This CDR3 spans 14 amino acids. Germline values: CDR1 SGHRS, CDR2 YFSETQ. The V end was cut by 2 bases, the J end by 3 bases, with 11 bases between. The CDR3 loop reads CASSFQGSDTEAFF. The CDR3 coding sequence is TGCGCCAGCAGCTTTCAGGGGTCCGACACTGAAGCTTTCTTT. Full variable domain (rest looked up from reference TRBV5-1 and TRBJ1-1): KAGVTQTPRYLIKTRGQQVTLSCSPISGHRSVSWYQQTPGQGLQFLFEYFSETQRNKGNFPGRFSGRQFSNSRSEMNVSTLELGDSALYLCASSFQGSDTEAFFGQGTRLTVV.

This clonotype was detected a few times. Here the CDR3 reads CSASRGNEQFF. The CDR3 nucleotides read TGCAGTGCCTCCCGGGGAAATGAGCAGTTCTTC. The V call is TRBV20-1, the J call TRBJ2-1; a possible D gene is TRBD2 (5 bases). V lost 6 bases and J 7 bases, leaving 10 bases between the germline ends. The CDR3 length is 11 residues. Germline V gives CDR1 DFQATT, CDR2 SNEGSKA (reference sequence).

In this sample, this clonotype turned up a few times. The chain carries TRBV20-1 and TRBJ2-4; 10 nucleotides align to TRBD1. V was pared by 1 base and J by 3 bases, with 6 bases of the junction left unmatched. Germline CDR1 and CDR2: DFQATT and SNEGSKA (reference sequence). The CDR3 sequence is 16 residues long. CDR3 sequence reads: CSARGQGQGHKNIQYF. The CDR3 nucleotides read TGCAGTGCTAGAGGACAGGGACAGGGGCACAAAAACATTCAGTACTTC.

The chain is built from TRBV7-8 and TRBJ1-2, with 9 positions matching TRBD1. With 5 bases clipped from V and 3 bases from J, the junction kept 4 bases outside the gene matches. The CDR3 has 14 amino acids. Germline V lookup: CDR1 SGHVS, CDR2 FQNEAQ. CDR3 region: CASSKGQGDYGYTF. DNA of the CDR3: TGTGCCAGCAGCAAGGGACAGGGCGACTATGGCTACACCTTC.

The chain carries TRBV20-1 and TRBJ1-1; TRBD1 might be the D (6 bases). Trimming took 6 bases from V and 6 from J, leaving 23 bases between them. The germline CDR1 and CDR2 sequences are DFQATT and SNEGSKA (reference sequence). The CDR3 contains 15 residues. This CDR3 is CSASNRGGGYAEAFF. As DNA, the CDR3 is TGCAGTGCCTCAAACCGGGGGGGCGGCTACGCTGAAGCTTTCTTT.

The V call is TRBV20-1, the J call TRBJ2-1; 8 positions match TRBD2. The trim removed 0 bases at V and 8 bases at J, leaving 12 bases unmatched. The germline V gene encodes CDR1 DFQATT and CDR2 SNEGSKA (reference sequence). This CDR3 is built from 16 residues. The CDR3 coding sequence is TGCAGTGCTAGAGAGATCGGGAGGGCCAATTTGTATGAGCAGTTCTTC. Amino acid sequence: CSAREIGRANLYEQFF.

This clonotype was detected only a few times. V usage is TRBV10-3 and J usage is TRBJ2-5; possibly TRBD1 or TRBD2 for D (6 bases each). This CDR3 contains 13 residues. From germline, CDR1 is ENHRY and CDR2 SYGVKD. Trimming took 6 bases from V and 2 from J, leaving 10 bases between them. CDR3 loop: CAIRRDTQETQYF. The CDR3 DNA is TGTGCCATCAGGCGGGACACGCAAGAGACCCAGTACTTC.

The chain couples TRBV7-3 to TRBJ2-1, with 15 bases matching TRBD2. The germline V gene encodes CDR1 SGHTA and CDR2 FQGTGA. The J segment lost 8 bases and the V segment lost 0 bases, leaving 5 bases of the junction unmatched. The CDR3 is 17 amino acids. The DNA for the CDR3 is TGTGCCAGCAGCTTAACTCCCGGGACTAGCGGGAGGCATGAGCAGTTCTTC. It is translated as CASSLTPGTSGRHEQFF.

The rearrangement uses TRBV2 and TRBJ2-3; 9 positions match TRBD2. Germline V gene sequence: CDR1 SNHLY, CDR2 FYNNEI. V gave up 5 bases and J gave up 6 bases; unmatched junction bases: 12. The CDR3 runs to 16 residues. The CDR3 DNA reads TGTGCCAGCAGTTTGCGGCAGGGACTAGCATTCGATACGCAGTATTTT. Protein: CASSLRQGLAFDTQYF.

V gene TRBV7-9 combines with J gene TRBJ2-5, with 13 nucleotides matching TRBD2. This CDR3 spans 16 amino acids. CDR1 SEHNR and CDR2 FQNEAQ come from the germline V gene (reference sequence). The V and J ends lost 5 bases and 5 bases, in that order; junction bases with no gene match: 8. CDR3 sequence: CASSTGLAGVRETQYF. DNA of the CDR3: TGTGCCAGCAGCACCGGACTAGCGGGAGTTAGGGAGACCCAGTACTTC.

The rearrangement links TRBV10-3 to TRBJ2-7; 9 nucleotides align to TRBD1. This CDR3 has 15 amino acids. V shed 4 bases, J shed 7 bases, and the junction held 11 bases outside the gene matches. Per germline, CDR1 ENHRY and CDR2 SYGVKD. CDR3 sequence: CAISAGTGSPTEQYF. The CDR3, as DNA: TGTGCCATCAGTGCGGGGACAGGGAGTCCTACAGAGCAGTACTTC.

This chain links TRBV9 with TRBJ2-7; a possible D gene is TRBD1 (5 bases). Looked up from germline, CDR1 is SGDLS and CDR2 is YYNGEE. The CDR3 loop spans 14 amino acids. Trimming removed 4 bases from V and 3 bases from J, with 14 bases in between. CDR3 region: CASSTTQGVYEQYF. The CDR3 DNA reads as TGTGCCAGCAGCACAACCCAGGGTGTCTACGAGCAGTACTTC.

In this sample, this clonotype turned up many times. Just one base apart from a much larger clone, this may be a read error. The J gene is TRBJ2-2, the V gene TRBV5-1; tentatively, D is TRBD2 (6 bases). CDR3 length: 12 residues. CDR1 is SGHRS, CDR2 YFSETQ, per germline. CDR3 protein: CASRGHPGERFF. The CDR3 DNA reads as TGCGCCAGCAGGGGGCATCCGGGGGAGCGGTTTTTT.

This clonotype was detected only once. The CDR3 sequence is CSASKGLSSTDTQYF. DNA of the CDR3: TGCAGTGCTAGCAAGGGACTTAGTAGCACAGATACGCAGTATTTT. The gene calls are TRBV20-1 and TRBJ2-3; TRBD2 might be the D (6 bases). Germline V gene lookup returns CDR1 DFQATT and CDR2 SNEGSKA (reference sequence). This CDR3 has 15 residues. V gave up 3 bases and J gave up 0 bases, with 13 bases separating them.

This clonotype was recorded a few times. The rearrangement links TRBV29-1 to TRBJ2-1; D remains unclear. This CDR3 has 12 residues. V was shortened by 4 bases and J by 4 bases, with 8 bases between the two germline ends. Germline V lookup: CDR1 SQVTM, CDR2 ANQGSEA. The CDR3 region is CSVATSYNEQFF. CDR3 nucleotides: TGCAGCGTTGCAACAAGTTACAATGAGCAGTTCTTC.